The 11 T cell receptor beta chains reported below all come from one sample, sequenced in a study of PD-L1 blockade in urothelial cancer. Profiled with immunoSEQ multiplex PCR; TCRdb holds only in-frame clones, not every one. The sample includes tens of thousands of clones, approximately 87% of them seen just once. The sample here was PBMCs, taken around atezolizumab (anti-PD-L1) treatment. These receptors were taken from a man in his forties or fifties with urothelial cancer.

The V gene is TRBV5-6, the J gene TRBJ1-5; 9 nucleotides agree with TRBD1. Germline lookup yields CDR1 SGHDT and CDR2 YYEEEE. The CDR3 extends over 16 amino acids. V trimming: 1 base; J trimming: 4 bases; junction bases outside the gene matches: 6. DNA of the CDR3: TGTGCCAGCAGCTTGAACAGGGGGCAAGGGAATCAGCCCCAGCATTTT. Translated: CASSLNRGQGNQPQHF.

This clone was recorded only once. This chain uses TRBV6-1 with TRBJ1-1; 7 bases match TRBD1. Germline CDR1 and CDR2: MNHNS and SASEGT. The J segment lost 2 bases and the V segment lost 0 bases, leaving 15 bases of the junction unmatched. CDR3 length: 19 amino acids. The CDR3 DNA reads as TGTGCCAGCAGTGAAGCTGTCTGGGACAGTAAAAAAGTCAACACTGAAGCTTTCTTT. This sequence encodes CASSEAVWDSKKVNTEAFF.

The J gene is TRBJ2-1, the V gene TRBV6-1; a weak D match, TRBD1 (6 bases). In germline, CDR1 is MNHNS, CDR2 SASEGT. The V and J ends lost 6 bases and 8 bases respectively, with 11 bases between them. This CDR3 is 12 amino acids long. This CDR3 is CASSSRGHEQFF. CDR3 sequence (DNA): TGTGCCAGCAGCTCCAGGGGTCATGAGCAGTTCTTC.

The chain couples TRBV12-5 to TRBJ1-5; 8 bases agree with TRBD1. J lost 0 bases, V lost 3 bases, and 22 bases had no gene match. This CDR3 comprises 22 residues. Germline CDR1 is LGHNT and CDR2 is FRNRAP. CDR3 coding DNA: TGTGCTAGTGGTTTTTCGGCTGCGAGCAGGGGGCGCGGGTGGGATAGCAATCAGCCCCAGCATTTT. Translating gives CASGFSAASRGRGWDSNQPQHF.

The chain combines TRBV9 with TRBJ2-2; D gene ambiguous. CDR3 size: 14 residues. CDR1 is SGDLS and CDR2 is YYNGEE in the germline V gene. V was pared by 0 bases and J by 1 base, with 4 bases between. This CDR3 reads CASSVAVNTGELFF. In DNA, the CDR3 is TGTGCCAGCAGCGTAGCTGTGAACACCGGGGAGCTGTTTTTT. Together with reference TRBV9 and TRBJ2-2, the CDR3 gives the full variable domain: DSGVTQTPKHLITATGQRVTLRCSPRSGDLSVYWYQQSLDQGLQFLIQYYNGEERAKGNILERFSAQQFPDLHSELNLSSLELGDSALYFCASSVAVNTGELFFGEGSRLTVL.

The CDR3 coding sequence is TGTGCCAGCCTCCGGGACAGGGACACTGAAGCTTTCTTT. It yields the protein CASLRDRDTEAFF. This chain uses TRBV18 with TRBJ1-1; 9 bases match TRBD1. V gave up 8 bases and J gave up 3 bases; unmatched junction bases: 4. Per the germline V gene, CDR1 is KGHSH and CDR2 is LQKENI. The CDR3 runs 13 residues.

The chain couples TRBV5-5 to TRBJ1-2; 8 nucleotides agree with TRBD1. The germline gives CDR1 SGHKS, CDR2 YYEKEE (reference sequence). Trimming cost V 5 bases and J 3 bases; bases outside gene matches: 6. The CDR3 runs to 14 residues. The CDR3 loop reads CASSGQGKDYGYTF. For the CDR3, the DNA is TGTGCCAGCAGTGGACAGGGAAAAGACTATGGCTACACCTTC.

This clone showed up just once. This chain joins TRBV5-1 and TRBJ2-1, with 11 positions matching TRBD1. The germline V gene encodes CDR1 SGHRS and CDR2 YFSETQ. V lost 4 bases and J lost 4; bases outside the gene matches: 16. The CDR3 is made up of 19 amino acids. The CDR3, as DNA: TGCGCCAGCAGCGGAAGAAGGGCACTCTGGGACAGGGGGTACAATGAGCAGTTCTTC. This sequence encodes CASSGRRALWDRGYNEQFF.

This clone was seen only a few times. The CDR3: CASRANTEAFF. The CDR3 DNA sequence: TGTGCCAGCAGAGCGAACACTGAAGCTTTCTTT. The chain links TRBV6-6 to TRBJ1-1; D is undetermined. V was pared by 6 bases and J by 1 base, with 3 bases between. The CDR3 has 11 amino acids. Germline values: CDR1 MNHNY, CDR2 SVGAGI (reference sequence).

The chain couples TRBV30 to TRBJ2-2; weak D call: TRBD1 (5 bases). Per germline, CDR1 GTSNPN and CDR2 SVGIG (reference sequence). V was cut by 1 base and J by 4 bases, with 7 bases left in between. The CDR3 spans 13 residues. For the CDR3, the DNA is TGTGCCTGGAGTGAGGGGTCCACCGGGGAGCTGTTTTTT. Encoded protein: CAWSEGSTGELFF.

The chain uses TRBV6-5 and TRBJ2-1, with D perhaps TRBD1 (5 bases). V lost 6 bases, J lost 0 bases, and 12 bases lay in between. CDR3 size: 15 residues. Germline V CDR1 and CDR2: MNHEY, SVGAGI. CDR3 sequence reads: CASRTQESSYNEQFF. CDR3 DNA sequence: TGTGCCAGCAGGACACAGGAAAGCTCCTACAATGAGCAGTTCTTC.